The source of this T cell receptor beta chain is a study of cytomegalovirus exposure and HLA in healthy donors. PCR amplification relied on 60 Vbeta primers (plus 13 Jbeta primers). Only in-frame clones appear in the TCRdb table, and some are missing; sequencing was by immunoSEQ multiplex PCR. The sample contains 90,000 to 110,000 clones, about 83% of which appear only once. The CDR3 runs to 16 residues. V lost 0 bases to trimming and J lost 4 bases; unmatched junction nucleotides: 4. The germline V gene has CDR1 SGDLS and CDR2 YYNGEE. The chain links TRBV9 to TRBJ2-7, with 13 bases fitting TRBD2. The TCR comes from a young man in good health and CMV-seronegative. The specimen was PBMCs. The CDR3 loop reads CASSVDGGLAGYEQYF. The DNA of the CDR3 is TGTGCCAGCAGCGTAGATGGGGGACTAGCGGGATACGAGCAGTACTTC.